This TCR beta chain was sequenced for a study of T cell changes during pregnancy in multiple sclerosis. CDR3 length equals 16 residues. From germline, CDR1 is SGHRS and CDR2 YFSETQ. V was shortened by 2 bases and J by 3 bases, with 15 bases between the two germline ends. The method was immunoSEQ multiplex PCR; TCRdb's version includes in-frame clones alone and lacks a portion of them. The repertoire has tens of thousands of clones, roughly 91% of them found once; the top ten carry over 6%. The sequence was collected from a female donor with multiple sclerosis, enrolled in a pregnancy study. Sample: CD8+ T cells from peripheral blood mononuclear cells, taken in the third trimester of pregnancy. The chain recombines TRBV5-1 with TRBJ2-1; a possible D gene is TRBD2 (6 bases). The CDR3 DNA reads as TGCGCCAGCAGCTTATACGACCCCGGGAGCTACAATGAGCAGTTCTTC. Its protein is CASSLYDPGSYNEQFF.